The entry below describes one T cell receptor (beta chain). No antigen is known for it. At one of its ends the junction is not consistent with the germline gene, which may arise from a read error. Reverse transcription of 500 ng total RNA with a constant-region primer produced TCR beta cDNA. Modified slightly, ARM-PCR produced TCR beta libraries over three nested multiplex PCR rounds. Running 10 cycles apiece, the first two PCR rounds relied on TRBV1-TRBV30 forward primers together with a C-beta reverse primer. TCRdb redid the calling of the multiplex PCR reads with MiXCR, one entry per CDR3 protein. The sample lists around 330,000 distinct CDR3 sequences, about 60% occurring once. The data belong to a study of tumor-infiltrating lymphocytes in primary liver carcinoma. Study details: Productive TCRbeta read counts per sample ran from roughly 3.5 to 7 million and were similar across tissue types. Study-level points and caveats: Unsorted bulk sampling ruled out any CD4+ versus CD8+ repertoire comparison. Tumor tissue displayed a significantly greater top-250-clone fraction than blood (p = 0.039).

The CDR3 covers 12 residues. From germline, CDR1 is SQVTM and CDR2 ANQGSEA. For blood RNA, unsorted whole blood served as the source, and germline DNA was extracted too. The V and J genes are TRBV29-1 and TRBJ2-1, with D possibly called TRBD1 or TRBD2 (5 bases each). The source of this sequence is a man aged 35-49 years with primary liver carcinoma and hepatitis B virus infection. Sequenced input: peripheral blood. CDR3 loop: CNVEAIGAVRFF. The CDR3 bases are TGTAACGTTGAAGCCATCGGGGCTGTAAGGTTCTTC.